This T cell receptor (beta chain) was sequenced for a study of T cell responses to AZD1222 COVID-19 vaccine. Germline CDR1 and CDR2: KGHSH and LQKENI. The CDR3 has 13 residues. Trimming took 5 bases from V and 1 from J, leaving 8 bases between them. Here immunoSEQ multiplex PCR was the method, and the copy in TCRdb shows in-frame clones only, minus some. The data contain 200,000 to 250,000 clones, roughly 91% of them seen just once; the ten biggest clones take up more than 0.8%. The receptor was derived from an adult in good health. The V gene is TRBV18, the J gene TRBJ1-1; no definite D call. The specimen comprised peripheral blood, sampled on day 0 of MenACWY control vaccination. The CDR3 sequence is CASSFAPNTEAFF. CDR3 nucleotide sequence: TGTGCCAGCTCATTTGCGCCGAACACTGAAGCTTTCTTT.